This TCR beta chain was observed in a study of T cells in Graves' hyperthyroidism and ophthalmopathy. Looking at the study overall: Blood was drawn when the patient was first diagnosed and still untreated.

Authors of the study amplified TCR beta CDR3 regions from RNA transcripts. First-round RT-PCR of the TCR CDR3 relied on the HTBI primer set. MiXCR, applied by TCRdb to the multiplex PCR reads, yields one record per CDR3 protein. Of roughly 500,000 distinct CDR3 sequences in the sample, 20% to 25% were seen once. Criteria for exclusion of patients were uncontrolled infection, other autoimmune disease, pregnancy or lactation. Details on this clonotype: Its antigen is unknown.

Study findings and constraints: Most thyroid clonotypes expanded above 0.001 appeared in blood too.

This receptor was taken from a woman in her sixties or seventies with Graves' ophthalmopathy. The sequenced sample was blood.

CDR3 DNA: TGTGCCAGTAGTATCCGGTTCCAGCCCCAGCATTTT. This gives the protein CASSIRFQPQHF. This chain links TRBV19 with TRBJ1-5, with no clear D. The CDR3 sequence is 12 residues long. Trimming took off 3 bases at V and 7 bases at J, with 7 bases between the two ends. Germline CDR1 and CDR2: LNHDA and SQIVND (reference sequence).